A selection of T cell receptor beta chains follows, all from one sample in a study of CD8 T cells in ankylosing spondylitis. TCRdb called the 5' RACE reads again in MiXCR, with one record for every CDR3 protein. The sample lists over 450,000 distinct CDR3 sequences, about 13% occurring once. Sequenced sample: blood, either unsorted or a sorted T cell fraction (not recorded which). Source of these receptors: a male donor with ankylosing spondylitis. Both conserved end residues are part of each CDR3. The D gene is left open where the match is weak. Some rows mark clone size as missing; the rest say once, few, many or name a class of expanded clone.

>few|TRBJ1-1|NA|TRBV20-1
CSAPDLRTEAFF
TGCAGTGCTCCGGACCTGAGGACTGAAGCTTTCTTT
>NA|TRBJ1-5|TRBD1|TRBV12-3/TRBV12-4
CASSLDRDGQPQHF
TGTGCCAGCAGCCTTGACAGGGATGGTCAGCCCCAGCATTTT
>many|TRBJ1-1|NA|TRBV20-1
CSARDSVNTEAFF
TGCAGTGCTAGAGATTCGGTGAACACTGAAGCTTTCTTT
>NA|TRBJ2-5|TRBD2|TRBV15
CATSSLAGGFQETQYF
TGTGCCACCAGCAGTTTAGCGGGAGGGTTCCAAGAGACCCAGTACTTC
>NA|TRBJ2-5|TRBD1|TRBV19
CASTSQGAGETQYF
TGTGCCAGTACGTCCCAGGGGGCAGGAGAGACCCAGTACTTC
>few|TRBJ2-1|NA|TRBV20-1
CSARDDRYNEQFF
TGCAGTGCTAGAGATGACAGGTACAATGAGCAGTTCTTC
>many|TRBJ1-1|NA|TRBV4-2
CASSLAGEGTEAFF
TGTGCCAGCAGCCTGGCAGGTGAGGGGACTGAAGCTTTCTTT
>many|TRBJ2-1|NA|TRBV20-1
CSAVWSSSYNEQFF
TGCAGTGCTGTGTGGTCTTCCTCCTACAATGAGCAGTTCTTC
>many|TRBJ1-3|TRBD1|TRBV12-3/TRBV12-4
CASYRGTGNTIYF
TGTGCCAGCTACAGGGGTACTGGAAACACCATATATTTT
>NA|TRBJ2-7|NA|TRBV16
CASSQRRGGPYEQYF
TGTGCCAGCAGCCAAAGGAGGGGGGGACCCTACGAGCAGTACTTC
>few|TRBJ2-3|NA|TRBV5-1
CASSAEPGADTQYF
TGCGCCAGCAGCGCGGAGCCAGGCGCAGATACGCAGTATTTT
>NA|TRBJ1-4|NA|TRBV4-1
CASSQEGAAADEKLFF
TGCGCCAGCAGCCAAGAGGGGGCCGCGGCGGATGAAAAACTGTTTTTT
>few|TRBJ2-1|NA|TRBV3-1
CASSPFGGAYNEQFF
TGTGCCAGCAGCCCTTTCGGGGGCGCCTACAATGAGCAGTTCTTC
>NA|TRBJ1-5|TRBD1|TRBV6-2/TRBV6-3
CATRDRFYSNQPQHF
TGTGCCACCCGGGACAGGTTTTATAGCAATCAGCCCCAGCATTTT
>NA|TRBJ2-5|NA|TRBV7-9
CASSPGGADQETQYF
TGTGCCAGCAGCCCGGGGGGCGCGGACCAAGAGACCCAGTACTTC
>NA|TRBJ1-2|NA|TRBV4-2
CASSQDQGEAYGYTF
TGTGCCAGCAGCCAAGATCAGGGTGAGGCCTATGGCTACACCTTC